These T cell receptor beta chains were read from a single sample in a study of glioma-infiltrating T cells. MiXCR was run by TCRdb on the multiplex PCR reads, yielding one entry per CDR3 protein. Altogether around 350,000 distinct CDR3 sequences are present, around 38% being singletons, with the ten largest covering 12%. Sequencing used glioma tissue, nonneoplastic brain tissue, or PBMCs (not recorded which). The receptors here all came from a human donor with low-grade glioma or glioblastoma, undergoing nonglioma brain surgery, or in good health (not recorded which). The CDR3 runs from the conserved cysteine through the conserved F or W. The D gene is left open where the match is weak.

TRBV7-2,TRBD2,TRBJ2-1,CASSSPGEGNEQFF
TRBV25-1,TRBD1,TRBJ1-5,CASSESDRGLSQPQHF
TRBV4-1,TRBD2,TRBJ2-1,CASSQELAGTYNEQFF
TRBV4-2,.,TRBJ1-1,CASSQDRGTEAFF
TRBV6-1,TRBD1,TRBJ2-1,CASSFKFGTGISEQFF
TRBV5-1,.,TRBJ2-7,CASSFRDNSYEQYF
TRBV28,.,TRBJ2-6,CASSPRMTGANVLTF
TRBV2,.,TRBJ2-3,CASSADTYTDTQYF
TRBV6-1,TRBD1,TRBJ1-5,CASSLLGTGGNQPQHF
TRBV7-4,.,TRBJ2-1,CASNVGQGGRSLSGDEQFF
TRBV7-9,.,TRBJ2-1,CACQPGQREQFF
TRBV19,.,TRBJ1-1,CATDPTQTAGAFF
TRBV7-6,.,TRBJ2-5,CASSLSFSVIDESQYF
TRBV6-1,TRBD1,TRBJ2-7,CASRDRGRSYEQYF
TRBV6-4,.,TRBJ1-3,CASSFCQPGSGNTIYF
TRBV6-1,TRBD2,TRBJ2-7,CASSSPSGSYEQYF